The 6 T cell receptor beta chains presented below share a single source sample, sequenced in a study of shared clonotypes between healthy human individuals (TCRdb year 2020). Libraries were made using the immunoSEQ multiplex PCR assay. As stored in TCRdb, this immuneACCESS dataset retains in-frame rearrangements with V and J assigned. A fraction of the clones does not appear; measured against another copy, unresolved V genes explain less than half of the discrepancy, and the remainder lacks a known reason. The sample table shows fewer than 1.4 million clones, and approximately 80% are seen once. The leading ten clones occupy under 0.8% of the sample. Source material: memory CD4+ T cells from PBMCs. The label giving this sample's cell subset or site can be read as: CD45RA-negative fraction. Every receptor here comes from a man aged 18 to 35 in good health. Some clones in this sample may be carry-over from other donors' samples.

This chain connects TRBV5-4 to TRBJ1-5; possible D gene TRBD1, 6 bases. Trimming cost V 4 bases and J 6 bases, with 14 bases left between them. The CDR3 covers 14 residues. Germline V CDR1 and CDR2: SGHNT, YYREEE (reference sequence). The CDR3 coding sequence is TGTGCCAGCAGCCTAGGTGGGGGCGGTCAGCCCCAGCATTTT. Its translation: CASSLGGGGQPQHF.

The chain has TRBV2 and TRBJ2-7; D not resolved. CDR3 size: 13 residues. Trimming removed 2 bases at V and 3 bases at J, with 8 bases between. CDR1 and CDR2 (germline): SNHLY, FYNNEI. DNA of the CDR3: TGTGCCAGCAGTGAATCCCCCTACTACGAGCAGTACTTC. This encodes CASSESPYYEQYF. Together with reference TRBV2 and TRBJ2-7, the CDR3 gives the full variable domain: EPEVTQTPSHQVTQMGQEVILRCVPISNHLYFYWYRQILGQKVEFLVSFYNNEISEKSEIFDDQFSVERPDGSNFTLKIRSTKLEDSAMYFCASSESPYYEQYFGPGTRLTVT.

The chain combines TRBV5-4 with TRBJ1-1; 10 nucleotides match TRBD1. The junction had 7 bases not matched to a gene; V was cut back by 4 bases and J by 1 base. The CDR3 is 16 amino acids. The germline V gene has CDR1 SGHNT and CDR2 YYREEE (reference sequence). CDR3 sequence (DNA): TGTGCCAGCAGCGTAGGGACAGGGGAAGGGAACACTGAAGCTTTCTTT. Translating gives CASSVGTGEGNTEAFF.

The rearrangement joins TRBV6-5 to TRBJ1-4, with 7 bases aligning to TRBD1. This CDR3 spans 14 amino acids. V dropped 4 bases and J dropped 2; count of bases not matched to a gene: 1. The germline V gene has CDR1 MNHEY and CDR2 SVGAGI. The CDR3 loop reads CASSSRGTNEKLFF. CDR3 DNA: TGTGCCAGCAGTTCCAGGGGGACTAATGAAAAACTGTTTTTT.

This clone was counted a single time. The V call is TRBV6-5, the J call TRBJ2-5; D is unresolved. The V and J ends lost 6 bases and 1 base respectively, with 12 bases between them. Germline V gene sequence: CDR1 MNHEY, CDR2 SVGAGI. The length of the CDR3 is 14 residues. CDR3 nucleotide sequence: TGTGCCAGCAGAACCCGCTCGGCCCAAGAGACCCAGTACTTC. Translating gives CASRTRSAQETQYF.

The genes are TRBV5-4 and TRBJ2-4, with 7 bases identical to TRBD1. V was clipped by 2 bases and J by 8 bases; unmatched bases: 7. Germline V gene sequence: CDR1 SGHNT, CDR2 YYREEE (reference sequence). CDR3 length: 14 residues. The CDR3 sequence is CASSLKGAGDIQYF. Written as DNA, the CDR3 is TGTGCCAGCAGCTTAAAGGGGGCCGGAGACATTCAGTACTTC.